The 14 T cell receptor beta chains below all came from one sample that was sequenced in a study of beta chain features in type 1 diabetes. Sequenced material consisted of expressed TCRB transcripts (all of the isolated RNA was reverse transcribed). Sequenced by immunoSEQ multiplex PCR; TCRdb stores in-frame clones only, minus some. The sample records some 360,000 clones, roughly a fifth being singletons. Specimen: naive CD4+ T cells from blood. These receptor sequences come from a woman under 30 in good health.

This clone occurred a few times. V gene TRBV13 combines with J gene TRBJ1-1, with a possible D match to TRBD1 (5 bases). In germline, CDR1 is PRHDT, CDR2 FYEKMQ (reference sequence). The CDR3 consists of 17 residues. Between the trimmed V and J ends, which lost 2 bases and 5 bases, there was a span of 21 bases. CDR3 residues: CASSLSPYIRGVTEAFF. The CDR3 DNA reads as TGTGCCAGCAGCTTAAGTCCCTATATCCGGGGGGTGACTGAAGCTTTCTTT.

This clone was seen a few times. This chain joins TRBV5-4 and TRBJ2-2, with TRBD1 identical over 10 bases. Germline V gives CDR1 SGHNT, CDR2 YYREEE (reference sequence). Trimming took 4 bases from V and 5 from J; bases not matched to a gene: 8. The CDR3 contains 16 residues. The CDR3 DNA sequence: TGTGCCAGCAGCCGGGGGGGACAGGGGCCTACCGGGGAGCTGTTTTTT. Amino acid sequence: CASSRGGQGPTGELFF.

This clone was counted a few times. The V gene is TRBV5-1, the J gene TRBJ1-2; no clear D gene. The length of the CDR3 is 15 residues. Germline V gene data show CDR1 as SGHRS and CDR2 as YFSETQ. Trimming stripped 3 bases from V and 2 bases from J, with 14 bases between. CDR3 loop: CASSSMRRENYGYTF. CDR3 nucleotides: TGCGCCAGCAGCTCCATGAGGAGGGAGAACTATGGCTACACCTTC.

CDR3 protein: CSAAGFYGYTF. The CDR3 DNA reads as TGCAGTGCCGCGGGGTTCTATGGCTACACCTTC. V and J are TRBV20-1 and TRBJ1-2; unclear D gene. The V gene lost 6 bases and the J gene lost 4 bases, with 9 bases spanning the gap. This CDR3 contains 11 residues. Germline CDR1 and CDR2: DFQATT and SNEGSKA (reference sequence).

Of note for this clone: The same CDR3 can be traced to other DNA sequences in this sample. The CDR3 loop is CASSYRGNTEAFF. CDR3 nucleotide sequence: TGTGCCAGCAGTTACCGCGGGAACACTGAAGCTTTCTTT. V gene TRBV6-6 combines with J gene TRBJ1-1, with D unresolved. This CDR3 has 13 amino acids. V was shortened by 2 bases and J by 1 base, with 5 bases between the two germline ends. The V gene's germline CDR1 is MNHNY and CDR2 SVGAGI (reference sequence).

A few counts support this clone. The chain employs TRBV6-5 and TRBJ2-7, with 10 bases identical to TRBD2. The CDR3 consists of 15 residues. Germline V gives CDR1 MNHEY, CDR2 SVGAGI. Trimming removed 8 bases from V and 4 bases from J; junction bases left unmatched: 11. Written as DNA, the CDR3 is TGTGCCAGCGGGATCGGGGCTAGCGGGAGTTACGAGCAGTACTTC. Protein product: CASGIGASGSYEQYF.

The rearrangement links TRBV7-9 to TRBJ2-7, with TRBD1 as a possible D gene (5 bases). Germline V gene lookup returns CDR1 SEHNR and CDR2 FQNEAQ (reference sequence). Trimming took 8 bases from V and 5 from J, leaving 16 bases between them. This CDR3 region has 13 residues. The CDR3 loop is CASGDNRKDEQYF. DNA of the CDR3: TGTGCCAGCGGTGACAACAGGAAAGACGAGCAGTACTTC. The variable domain in full, with the rest retrieved from reference TRBV7-9 and TRBJ2-7, is DTGVSQNPRHKITKRGQNVTFRCDPISEHNRLYWYRQTLGQGPEFLTYFQNEAQLEKSRLLSDRFSAERPKGSFSTLEIQRTEQGDSAMYLCASGDNRKDEQYFGPGTRLTVT.

CDR3 nucleotide sequence: TGCGCCAGCAGCTTGGCAACCAGAGGGGGAGAAGATACGCAGTATTTT. The encoded protein is CASSLATRGGEDTQYF. The J gene is TRBJ2-3, the V gene TRBV5-1; TRBD1 might be the D (6 bases). V dropped 0 bases and J dropped 5 bases, with 16 bases sitting between them. Per germline, CDR1 SGHRS and CDR2 YFSETQ. The CDR3 runs 16 residues.

The chain links TRBV7-9 to TRBJ2-5, with a weak D call TRBD2 (5 bases). The length of the CDR3 is 14 residues. Germline V gene lookup returns CDR1 SEHNR and CDR2 FQNEAQ (reference sequence). Trimming stripped 3 bases from V and 4 bases from J, with 12 bases between. DNA of the CDR3: TGTGCCAGCAGCTTTAACGGGATCCCAGAGACCCAGTACTTC. Translated, it gives CASSFNGIPETQYF.

This clone was seen a few times. This chain joins TRBV19 and TRBJ1-1; tentative D call: TRBD1 (5 bases). The germline CDR1 and CDR2 sequences are LNHDA and SQIVND (reference sequence). CDR3 length: 15 amino acids. The V end lost 3 bases, the J end lost 0 bases, and 11 bases lay between the germline ends. Here the CDR3 reads CASSIEAGLNTEAFF. In DNA, the CDR3 is TGTGCCAGTAGTATTGAGGCAGGGCTGAACACTGAAGCTTTCTTT.

The chain couples TRBV30 to TRBJ2-3; D is perhaps TRBD2 (7 bases). Germline V gene sequence: CDR1 GTSNPN, CDR2 SVGIG (reference sequence). This CDR3 contains 13 residues. V was shortened by 3 bases and J by 7 bases, with 14 bases between the two germline ends. Written as DNA, the CDR3 is TGTGCCTGGAGGGACGCGGGGGCGAATACGCAGTATTTT. This gives the protein CAWRDAGANTQYF.

The gene calls are TRBV18 and TRBJ1-1; tentative D call: TRBD1 (6 bases). The V and J ends lost 5 bases and 2 bases respectively, with 15 bases between them. The CDR3 runs 15 residues. The germline V gene has CDR1 KGHSH and CDR2 LQKENI. The CDR3 bases are TGTGCCAGCTCAGAATCGACAGGTTTTAACACTGAAGCTTTCTTT. Translation: CASSESTGFNTEAFF.

J is TRBJ2-3 and V is TRBV7-2; D may be TRBD1 (7 bases). Germline CDR1 SGHTA, CDR2 FQGNSA. The CDR3 runs 15 residues. V was shortened by 6 bases and J by 0 bases, with 13 bases between the two germline ends. The CDR3 is CASSIQGTSTDTQYF. The DNA for the CDR3 is TGTGCCAGCAGTATACAGGGGACTAGCACAGATACGCAGTATTTT.

The chain employs TRBV19 and TRBJ1-5; 12 bases match TRBD1. The junction had 10 bases not matched to a gene; V was cut back by 5 bases and J by 5 bases. This CDR3 contains 17 residues. Per germline, CDR1 LNHDA and CDR2 SQIVND (reference sequence). The CDR3 bases are TGTGCCAGTAGTCCTTCCGGGACAGGGGGCTTTGATCAGCCCCAGCATTTT. Amino acid sequence: CASSPSGTGGFDQPQHF.